These T cell receptor beta chains were read from a single sample in a study of T-cell reconstitution after alpha-beta-depleted transplantation in children. TCRdb called the PCR reads again in MiXCR, with one record for every CDR3 protein. The table lists fewer than 350,000 distinct CDR3 sequences, roughly 8.2% of them singletons, with approximately 8.2% in the top ten. The material was peripheral blood, obtained 360 days after TCRalphabeta/CD19-depleted stem cell transplant. The source of these receptors is a female patient aged 2-15 years who had a stem cell transplant for Fanconi anemia, so the T cells may come from the graft donor. The CDR3 runs from the conserved cysteine through the conserved F or W. D genes are given only for firm matches. Rows give clone size only sometimes, using once, few, many, or a class for an expanded clone.

D gene	J gene	clone size	V gene	CDR3 protein	CDR3 DNA
TRBD1	TRBJ2-1	few	TRBV20-1	CSARDGGGTGSYNEQFF	TGCAGTGCTAGAGATGGGGGGGGGACAGGGTCCTACAATGAGCAGTTCTTC
.	TRBJ2-1	many	TRBV20-1	CSSRYAGARNEQFF	TGCAGTTCCCGGTACGCGGGGGCTAGGAATGAGCAGTTCTTC
.	TRBJ1-5	.	TRBV20-1	CSALHRDSNQPQHF	TGCAGTGCTTTACACAGGGACAGCAATCAGCCCCAGCATTTT
TRBD1	TRBJ2-5	many	TRBV5-1	CASSPGQGRETQYF	TGCGCCAGCAGCCCCGGACAGGGTCGAGAGACCCAGTACTTC
.	TRBJ2-6	many	TRBV12-3/TRBV12-4	CASSRWGSGANVLTF	TGTGCCAGCAGTCGGTGGGGGTCCGGGGCCAACGTCCTGACTTTC
.	TRBJ2-7	few	TRBV7-2	CASSLEQGGGSYEQYF	TGTGCCAGCAGCTTAGAACAAGGCGGGGGCTCTTACGAGCAGTACTTC
TRBD2	TRBJ2-2	many	TRBV7-6	CASSPASGRTGGELFF	TGTGCCAGCAGCCCCGCTAGCGGGAGAACGGGCGGGGAGCTGTTTTTT
.	TRBJ2-3	few	TRBV6-1	CASSEIDSLTDTQYF	TGTGCCAGCAGCGAGATCGACAGCCTCACAGATACGCAGTATTTT
.	TRBJ2-1	many	TRBV7-3	CASSLTGAYNEQFF	TGTGCCAGCAGCTTAACAGGGGCCTACAATGAGCAGTTCTTC
TRBD2	TRBJ2-1	many	TRBV7-6	CASSLAGGPSNEQFF	TGTGCCAGCAGTTTAGCGGGGGGGCCAAGCAATGAGCAGTTCTTC
.	TRBJ1-5	many	TRBV12-3/TRBV12-4	CASSLEQNQPQHF	TGTGCCAGCAGTTTAGAGCAGAATCAGCCCCAGCATTTT
TRBD1	TRBJ1-1	few	TRBV27	CASSPQGARRAFF	TGTGCCAGCAGTCCGCAGGGGGCTAGGCGGGCTTTCTTT
.	TRBJ2-1	.	TRBV5-4	CASSPVLGLGEQFF	TGTGCCAGCAGCCCCGTTCTAGGATTGGGTGAGCAGTTCTTC
.	TRBJ1-1	many	TRBV12-3/TRBV12-4	CASRPGYTEAFF	TGTGCCAGCAGACCGGGGTACACTGAAGCTTTCTTT
TRBD2	TRBJ2-3	.	TRBV11-2	CASSLLRASGGRTDTQYF	TGTGCCAGCAGCTTACTTAGGGCTAGCGGGGGCCGCACAGATACGCAGTATTTT
TRBD1	TRBJ1-5	few	TRBV5-1	CASSGTGAGNQPQHF	TGCGCCAGCAGCGGGACAGGGGCAGGCAATCAGCCCCAGCATTTT
.	TRBJ1-3	few	TRBV6-2/TRBV6-3	CASSSGTTYSGNTIYF	TGTGCCAGCAGTTCCGGGACAACGTACTCTGGAAACACCATATATTTT
.	TRBJ2-5	.	TRBV7-2	CASSPGGLMYQETQYF	TGTGCCAGCAGCCCCGGGGGCTTAATGTACCAAGAGACCCAGTACTTC
.	TRBJ2-5	.	TRBV6-5	CASSPLLGGQETQYF	TGTGCCAGCAGTCCACTCCTAGGGGGTCAAGAGACCCAGTACTTC
.	TRBJ2-3	many	TRBV20-1	CSASRASGTDTQYF	TGCAGTGCTAGTCGGGCTAGCGGCACAGATACGCAGTATTTT
.	TRBJ2-2	.	TRBV5-4	CASSLRGGPTGELFF	TGTGCCAGCAGCCTTCGGGGCGGTCCCACCGGGGAGCTGTTTTTT
.	TRBJ2-7	.	TRBV7-9	CASSLDGVLGYEQYF	TGTGCCAGCAGCTTAGATGGAGTTCTAGGGTACGAGCAGTACTTC
.	TRBJ2-5	.	TRBV21-1	CASTRGDSRIETQYF	TGTGCCAGCACCCGTGGGGACAGCCGAATAGAGACCCAGTACTTC
.	TRBJ2-3	few	TRBV5-1	CASELGWRTDTQYF	TGCGCCAGCGAACTCGGGTGGCGGACAGATACGCAGTATTTT
.	TRBJ2-5	.	TRBV19	CASSIDLEETQYF	TGTGCCAGTAGTATAGATCTTGAGGAGACCCAGTACTTC
.	TRBJ1-5	many	TRBV5-5	CASSLGQDNQPQHF	TGTGCCAGCAGCTTGGGACAGGATAATCAGCCCCAGCATTTT
.	TRBJ1-6	many	TRBV7-8	CASSLESRGSYNSPLHF	TGTGCCAGCAGCTTAGAGAGCCGCGGCTCCTATAATTCACCCCTCCACTTT
.	TRBJ1-2	many	TRBV28	CASTHFPSGYGYTF	TGTGCCAGCACCCACTTCCCCTCGGGGTATGGCTACACCTTC
.	TRBJ2-1	many	TRBV2	CASSADRNEQFF	TGTGCCAGCAGCGCCGACAGAAATGAGCAGTTCTTC
TRBD2	TRBJ2-1	few	TRBV5-1	CASTSGRGYNEQFF	TGCGCCAGCACTAGCGGGAGGGGGTACAATGAGCAGTTCTTC
.	TRBJ2-4	few	TRBV4-3	CASSQAPAAGGSKNIQYF	TGCGCCAGCAGCCAAGCCCCGGCGGCCGGGGGATCCAAAAACATTCAGTACTTC
.	TRBJ1-5	many	TRBV6-2/TRBV6-3	CASGRLQPQHF	TGTGCCAGCGGTAGGCTCCAGCCCCAGCATTTT
.	TRBJ2-1	many	TRBV29-1	CSVRVEWTYNEQFF	TGCAGCGTGCGAGTGGAGTGGACTTACAATGAGCAGTTCTTC
.	TRBJ2-3	many	TRBV15	CATSRDSTGYTDTQYF	TGTGCCACCAGCAGAGACAGTACAGGGTACACAGATACGCAGTATTTT
.	TRBJ2-2	many	TRBV12-3/TRBV12-4	CASNQQGNTGELFF	TGTGCCAGCAATCAACAGGGGAACACCGGGGAGCTGTTTTTT
TRBD1	TRBJ2-5	.	TRBV20-1	CSAWTGYQETQYF	TGCAGTGCCTGGACAGGGTACCAAGAGACCCAGTACTTC
.	TRBJ2-3	many	TRBV10-3	CAISEPRGAMFVDTQYF	TGTGCCATCAGTGAACCCCGAGGGGCCATGTTCGTAGATACGCAGTATTTT
.	TRBJ2-2	.	TRBV2	CASSFPPRDTGELFF	TGTGCCAGCAGCTTCCCCCCACGGGACACCGGGGAGCTGTTTTTT
TRBD2	TRBJ2-7	many	TRBV10-3	CAISLESGRQYEQYF	TGTGCCATCAGCCTTGAGAGCGGGAGACAGTACGAGCAGTACTTC
.	TRBJ2-5	.	TRBV20-1	CSARGETSWETQYF	TGCAGTGCTAGAGGGGAGACTAGTTGGGAGACCCAGTACTTC
.	TRBJ1-5	few	TRBV5-4	CASSERVGDDQPQHF	TGTGCCAGCAGCGAAAGGGTAGGGGATGATCAGCCCCAGCATTTT
.	TRBJ2-1	many	TRBV14	CASSRSGSSYNEQFF	TGTGCCAGCAGCCGGAGCGGCTCCTCCTACAATGAGCAGTTCTTC
TRBD1	TRBJ1-6	.	TRBV12-5	CARAETRDREIASPLHF	TGTGCTAGGGCGGAAACCCGGGACAGGGAAATTGCTTCACCCCTCCACTTT